By share of the sample, the clone carrying this TCR delta chain is large. The data were obtained in a study of delta chains in infants with herpesvirus infections. TCR cDNA was made from PBMC RNA with gamma- and delta-chain-specific primers. TCRdb processed the RT-PCR reads again with the CATT caller. This sample has about 1,400 delta-chain clones, with 6.9% found just once. Germline assignment: CDR1 TSWWSYY and CDR2 QGS. The CDR3 loop spans 21 amino acids. This chain uses TRDV1 with TRDJ1, with 7 bases identical to TRDD3. The specimen comprised peripheral blood, sampled at time point 1 of longitudinal follow-up. The source of this sequence is a human donor who was a Ugandan infant, either HIV-exposed or HIV-unexposed (not recorded which). DNA of the CDR3: TGTGCCCTCTTGGCATACTCCCCCCGTTTACTGGGGACCCTCGACACCGATAAACTCATCTTT. Amino acids: CALLAYSPRLLGTLDTDKLIF.